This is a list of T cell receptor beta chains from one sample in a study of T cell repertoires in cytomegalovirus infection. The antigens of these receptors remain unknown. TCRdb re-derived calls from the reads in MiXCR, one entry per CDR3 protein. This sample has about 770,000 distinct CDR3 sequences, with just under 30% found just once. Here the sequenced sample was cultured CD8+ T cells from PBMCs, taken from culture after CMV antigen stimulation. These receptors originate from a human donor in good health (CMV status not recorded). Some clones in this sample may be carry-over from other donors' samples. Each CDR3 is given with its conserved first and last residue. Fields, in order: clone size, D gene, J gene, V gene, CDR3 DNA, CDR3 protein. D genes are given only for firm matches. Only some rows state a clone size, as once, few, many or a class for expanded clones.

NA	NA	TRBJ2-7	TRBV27	TGTGCCAGCAGTCATCAGGCTAGATACGAGCAGTACTTC	CASSHQARYEQYF
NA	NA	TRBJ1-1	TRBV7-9	TGTGCCATATCACCCCCGGGACAAATCAACACTGAAGCTTTCTTT	CAISPPGQINTEAFF
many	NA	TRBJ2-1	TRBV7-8	TGTGCCAGCAGCTTAATCCGTAGGGGGGCCGTTTACAATGAGCAGTTCTTC	CASSLIRRGAVYNEQFF
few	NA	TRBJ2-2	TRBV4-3	TGCGCCAGCAGCCAAGATATCGAGGGCACCGGGGAGCTGTTTTTT	CASSQDIEGTGELFF
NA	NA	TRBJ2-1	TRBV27	TGTGCCAGCAGTTTATCGCGAGGGGTCGATGAGCAGTTCTTC	CASSLSRGVDEQFF
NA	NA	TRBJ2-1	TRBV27	TGTGCCAGCAGTTTAAGACAGATTTTGGGTGAGCAGTTCTTC	CASSLRQILGEQFF
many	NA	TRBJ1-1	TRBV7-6	TGTGCCAGCACCCAAGGGGTGAACACTGAAGCTTTCTTT	CASTQGVNTEAFF
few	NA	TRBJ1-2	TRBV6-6	TGTGCCAGCAGTCACGACAGGAAAAACTATGGCTACACCTTC	CASSHDRKNYGYTF
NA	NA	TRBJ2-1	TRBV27	NA	CASSSSAASYNEQFF
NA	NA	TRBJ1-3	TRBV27	TGTGCCAGCAGTTACAGCCCCGCTGGAAACACCATATATTTT	CASSYSPAGNTIYF
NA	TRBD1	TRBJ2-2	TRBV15	TGTGCCACCAGCTTCGGGACAGGGAGCACCGGGGAGCTGTTTTTT	CATSFGTGSTGELFF
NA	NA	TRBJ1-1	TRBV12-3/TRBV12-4	TGTGCCAGCACCGATCCGAGGGGGGGAAAGGCTTTCTTT	CASTDPRGGKAFF
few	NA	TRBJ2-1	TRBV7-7	TGTGCTAGCAGCTTCCGGGGGAGACCTGGGGATGAGCAGTTCTTC	CASSFRGRPGDEQFF
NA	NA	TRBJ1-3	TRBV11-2	TGTGCCAGCAGCTCCTCCGGTCTCGGAAACACCATATATTTT	CASSSSGLGNTIYF
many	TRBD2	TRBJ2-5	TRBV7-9	TGTGCCAGCAGCTCCCGACTAGCGGGCCACCAAGAGACCCAGTACTTC	CASSSRLAGHQETQYF
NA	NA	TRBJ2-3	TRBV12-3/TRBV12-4	TGTGCCAGCAGCGGTACCAAAGGGGGTACGCAGTATTTT	CASSGTKGGTQYF
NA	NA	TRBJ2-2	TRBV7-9	TGTGCCAGCAGCTTATGGAGGCGTAACACCGGGGAGCTGTTTTTT	CASSLWRRNTGELFF
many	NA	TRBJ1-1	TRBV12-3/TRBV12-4	TGTGCCAGCGGGATCCCCACTGAAGCTTTCTTT	CASGIPTEAFF
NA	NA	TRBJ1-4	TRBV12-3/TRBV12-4	TGTGCCAGCAGCGCCCAAGGGCGGAGTGAAAAACTGTTTTTT	CASSAQGRSEKLFF
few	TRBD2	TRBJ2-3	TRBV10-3	TGTGCCATCACCGGGACTAGCGGTACAGATACGCAGTATTTT	CAITGTSGTDTQYF
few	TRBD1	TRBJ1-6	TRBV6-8	TGTGCCAGTCTCCGGGACAGGAGCGGGGCGCGGCAGAATTCACCCCTCCACTTT	CASLRDRSGARQNSPLHF
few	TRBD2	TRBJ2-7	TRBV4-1	TGCGCCAGCAGCCAAGAGTCTAGCGGGGGCTACGAGCAGTACTTC	CASSQESSGGYEQYF
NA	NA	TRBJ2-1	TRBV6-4	TGTGCCAGCAGTGACCAAAATAATAATCATTACAATGAGCAGTTCTTC	CASSDQNNNHYNEQFF
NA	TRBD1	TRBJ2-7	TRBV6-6	TGTGCCAGCAGCGAGCAGCAGGATAGGCACAGGGGCGACGAGCAGTACTTC	CASSEQQDRHRGDEQYF
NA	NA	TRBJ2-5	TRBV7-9	TGTGCCAGCAGCGGCCCAGGGAGTCAAGAGACCCAGTACTTC	CASSGPGSQETQYF
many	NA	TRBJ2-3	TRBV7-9	TGTGCCAGCAGCTTCATCAACCGCACAGATACGCAGTATTTT	CASSFINRTDTQYF
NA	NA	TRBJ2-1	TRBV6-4	TGTGCCAGCAGCCGACCGACCAATGAGCAGTTCTTC	CASSRPTNEQFF
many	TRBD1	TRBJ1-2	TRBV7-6	TGTGCCAGCAGCACTGGGACAGGACCCAACTACACCTTC	CASSTGTGPNYTF
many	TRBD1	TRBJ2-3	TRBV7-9	TGTGCCAGCAGCTTCCAAGGACAGGCGCCCACAGATACGCAGTATTTT	CASSFQGQAPTDTQYF
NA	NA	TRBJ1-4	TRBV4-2	TGTGCCAGCAGCCAAGAGACGGTGGATTATGAAAAACTGTTTTTT	CASSQETVDYEKLFF
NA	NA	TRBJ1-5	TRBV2	TGTGCCAGCAGACCGGGACACGTCAATCAGCCCCAGCATTTT	CASRPGHVNQPQHF
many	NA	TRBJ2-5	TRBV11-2	TGTGCCAGCAGGGGGAACATCGGGGAGACCCAGTACTTC	CASRGNIGETQYF
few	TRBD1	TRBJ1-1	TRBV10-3	TGTGCCATCAGTGAGTCCAACCCCCTTACGGACAGGGGGCGGAACACTGAAGCTTTCTTT	CAISESNPLTDRGRNTEAFF
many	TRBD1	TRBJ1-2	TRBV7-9	TGTGCCAGCAGCGCCGGGACAGTCTATGGCTACACCTTC	CASSAGTVYGYTF
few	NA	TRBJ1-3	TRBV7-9	TGTGCCAGCAGCTTGGGGGGACCTCGGTTCACTTCAGGAAACACCATATATTTT	CASSLGGPRFTSGNTIYF
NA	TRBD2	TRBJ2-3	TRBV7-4	TGTGCCAGCAGCCTAGGGGACTACCCTAGCACAGATACGCAGTATTTT	CASSLGDYPSTDTQYF
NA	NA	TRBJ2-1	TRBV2	TGTGCCAGCACCACCCGGGGGAGCTCCTGCAATGAGCAGTTCTTC	CASTTRGSSCNEQFF
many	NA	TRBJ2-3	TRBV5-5	TGTGCCAGCAGCTTTAGCGGAGCACTCACAGATACGCAGTATTTT	CASSFSGALTDTQYF
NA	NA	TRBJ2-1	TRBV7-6	TGTGCCAGCAGCTTCACGGGATTGGTACATGAGCAGTTCTTC	CASSFTGLVHEQFF
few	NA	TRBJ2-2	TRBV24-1	TGTGCCACCAGTGATTTGCAGATGCCCGGGGAGCTGTTTTTT	CATSDLQMPGELFF
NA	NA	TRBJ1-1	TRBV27	TGTGCCAGCAGTTTAACCTTTGGGGGAGGTGCTGAAGCTTTCTTT	CASSLTFGGGAEAFF
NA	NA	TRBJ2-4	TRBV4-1	TGCGCCAGCAGCCAAGCGTGGGATACAAACATTCAGTACTTC	CASSQAWDTNIQYF
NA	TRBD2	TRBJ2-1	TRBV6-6	TGTGCCAGCAGTTACCCACAGACACGACTGTTAGCGGGGGAGCCAAATGAGCAGTTCTTC	CASSYPQTRLLAGEPNEQFF
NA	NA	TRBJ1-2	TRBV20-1	TGCGGAGCAGAGACTGCTACCCCCTCTAACTATGGCTACACCTTC	CGAETATPSNYGYTF
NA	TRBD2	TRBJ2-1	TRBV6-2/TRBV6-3	TGTGCCAGCAGTTACTCGATAACTAGCGGTTCGTACAATGAGCAGTTCTTC	CASSYSITSGSYNEQFF
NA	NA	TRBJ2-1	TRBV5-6	TGTGCCAGCAGCTTGGCCGTAGGGGGGCCGGAGAGGAATGAGCAGTTCTTC	CASSLAVGGPERNEQFF
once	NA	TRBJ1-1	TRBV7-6	TGTGCCAGCAGCCCAGAAGGGACGAACACTGAATCTTTCTTT	CASSPEGTNTESFF
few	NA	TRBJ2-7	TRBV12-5	TGTGCTAGTGGTTTTCTCGAGCAGTACTTC	CASGFLEQYF
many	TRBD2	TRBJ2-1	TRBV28	TGTGCCAGCTCTAGCGGGGGGGTCTCCTACAATGAGCAGTTCTTC	CASSSGGVSYNEQFF
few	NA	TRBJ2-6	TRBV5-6	TGTGCCAGCAGCTCGCCTTTGACTGGGGCCAACGTCCTGACTTTC	CASSSPLTGANVLTF
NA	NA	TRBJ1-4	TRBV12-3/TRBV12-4	TGTGCCAGCAGGGAGAGGGCTAATGAAAAACTGTTTTTT	CASRERANEKLFF
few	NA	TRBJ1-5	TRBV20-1	TGCAGTGCTAGAGGAGAGGGGTACCTGGATCAGCCCCAGCATTTT	CSARGEGYLDQPQHF